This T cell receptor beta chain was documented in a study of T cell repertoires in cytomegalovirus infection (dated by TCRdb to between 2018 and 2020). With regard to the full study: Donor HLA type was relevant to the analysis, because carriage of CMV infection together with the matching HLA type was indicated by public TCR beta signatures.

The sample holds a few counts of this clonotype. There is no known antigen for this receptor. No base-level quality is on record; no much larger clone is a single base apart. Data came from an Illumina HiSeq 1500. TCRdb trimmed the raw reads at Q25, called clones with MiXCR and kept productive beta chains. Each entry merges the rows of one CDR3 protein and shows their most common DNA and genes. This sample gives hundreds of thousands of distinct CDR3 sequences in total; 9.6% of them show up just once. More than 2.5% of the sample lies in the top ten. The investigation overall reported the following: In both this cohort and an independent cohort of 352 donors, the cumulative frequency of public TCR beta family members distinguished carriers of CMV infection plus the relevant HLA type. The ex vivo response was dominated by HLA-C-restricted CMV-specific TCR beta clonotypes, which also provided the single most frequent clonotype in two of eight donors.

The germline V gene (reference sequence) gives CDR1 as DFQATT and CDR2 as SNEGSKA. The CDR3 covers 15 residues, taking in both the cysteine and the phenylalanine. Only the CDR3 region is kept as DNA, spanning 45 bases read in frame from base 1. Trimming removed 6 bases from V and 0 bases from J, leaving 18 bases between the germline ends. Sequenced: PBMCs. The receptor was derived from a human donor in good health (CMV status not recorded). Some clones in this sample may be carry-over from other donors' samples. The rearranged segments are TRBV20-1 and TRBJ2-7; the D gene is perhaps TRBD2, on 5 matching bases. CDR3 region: CSASEERPLSYEQYF. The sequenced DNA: TGCAGTGCCAGCGAGGAGCGGCCCCTCTCCTACGAGCAGTACTTC.